The 11 T cell receptor beta chains in this list originate from one sample, sequenced in a study of T cells in Graves' hyperthyroidism and ophthalmopathy. The TCR beta CDR3 regions underwent amplification using RNA transcripts as the source. In the first-round RT-PCR of the TCR CDR3, the HTBI primer set was used. TCRdb redid the calling of the multiplex PCR reads with MiXCR, one entry per CDR3 protein. The repertoire consists of roughly 150,000 distinct CDR3 sequences, with just under 9.5% occurring once and the leading ten covering roughly a fifth. Sequenced: blood. All receptors derive from a woman between 18 and 29 years old with Graves' hyperthyroidism that later progressed to Graves' ophthalmopathy.

This clonotype was seen at least ten times. This chain joins TRBV11-1 and TRBJ2-3, with 8 bases fitting TRBD2. Germline CDR1 reads SGHAT; CDR2 reads FQDESV (reference sequence). The V segment lost 5 bases and the J segment 6 bases; nucleotides outside the gene matches: 13. CDR3 size: 16 residues. Written as DNA, the CDR3 is TGTGCCAGCAGCCTATCGGGGGGGGCAGCTGGGGATACGCAGTATTTT. It encodes CASSLSGGAAGDTQYF.

This chain links TRBV7-8 with TRBJ2-7; D remains ambiguous. The CDR3 totals 13 residues. Germline loops: CDR1 SGHVS, CDR2 FQNEAQ. V was pared by 5 bases and J by 4 bases, with 12 bases between. The CDR3 loop reads CASSPRLGYEQYF. The CDR3 DNA is TGTGCCAGCAGCCCCCGACTCGGGTACGAGCAGTACTTC.

Ten or more counts support this clonotype. The V gene is TRBV7-8, the J gene TRBJ2-6; D gene unclear. Per germline, CDR1 SGHVS and CDR2 FQNEAQ. The ends were cut back, 1 base at V and 0 bases at J, with 13 bases in the middle. The CDR3 length is 18 residues. CDR3 nucleotides: TGTGCCAGCAGCTTAGGGCACGATTCCATCTCTGGGGCCAACGTCCTGACTTTC. Encoded protein: CASSLGHDSISGANVLTF.

The genes are TRBV4-1 and TRBJ1-1; D not certain. V was shortened by 1 base and J by 0 bases, with 12 bases between the two germline ends. Germline CDR1 MGHRA, CDR2 YSYEKL. The CDR3 is made up of 16 amino acids. In nucleotides, the CDR3 is TGCGCCAGCAGCCAAGCCCCGGCCGGATTGAACACTGAAGCTTTCTTT. This codes for CASSQAPAGLNTEAFF.

This clonotype appeared many times. This chain joins TRBV5-1 and TRBJ2-1; 11 bases align to TRBD2. Germline loops: CDR1 SGHRS, CDR2 YFSETQ. V shed 4 bases, J shed 6 bases, and the junction held 9 bases outside the gene matches. This CDR3 is 16 amino acids long. The CDR3 region has the DNA TGCGCCAGCAGCCTACTTTTTAGCGGGAGGGCCAATGAGCAGTTCTTC. Its protein is CASSLLFSGRANEQFF.

This clonotype was counted only a few times. The chain links TRBV19 to TRBJ1-2, with D possibly being TRBD1 (6 bases). Trimming cost V 2 bases and J 4 bases, with 8 bases left between them. Per germline, CDR1 LNHDA and CDR2 SQIVND (reference sequence). The CDR3 spans 13 residues. Written as DNA, the CDR3 is TGTGCCAGTAGTATAAGAGGGGGCTATGGCTACACCTTC. Its translation: CASSIRGGYGYTF.

This clonotype showed up many times. V and J are TRBV2 and TRBJ1-2; TRBD1 agrees at 10 bases. Losses at the gene ends were 3 bases for V and 4 bases for J; bases not matched to a gene: 11. The CDR3 spans 17 residues. The germline gives CDR1 SNHLY, CDR2 FYNNEI. In DNA, the CDR3 is TGTGCCAGCAGTGACGGGACAGGGGCCACACCTGGCTATGGCTACACCTTC. This codes for CASSDGTGATPGYGYTF.

The table lists this clonotype with many counts. The V gene is TRBV9, the J gene TRBJ1-1, with TRBD1 identical over 7 bases. CDR3 size: 15 residues. The germline gives CDR1 SGDLS, CDR2 YYNGEE. Trimming at V came to 4 bases and at J to 0 bases, leaving 6 bases not matched to a gene. Written as DNA, the CDR3 is TGTGCCAGCAGCCCGCGGGGACAGCTGAACACTGAAGCTTTCTTT. Protein: CASSPRGQLNTEAFF.

This clonotype came up many times. In nucleotides, the CDR3 is TGTGCCAGCAGCTCGGGCTATGAGCAGTTCTTC. Amino acids: CASSSGYEQFF. V gene TRBV11-1 combines with J gene TRBJ2-1; no firm D call. The CDR3 contains 11 residues. Germline loops: CDR1 SGHAT, CDR2 FQDESV (reference sequence). V shed 4 bases and J shed 8 bases, with 6 bases lying between them.

The sample holds many counts of this clonotype. J is TRBJ2-3 and V is TRBV29-1, with 8 bases lining up with TRBD2. Unmatched junction bases numbered 4, after V lost 2 bases and J lost 0 bases. The CDR3 length is 15 residues. CDR1 is SQVTM, CDR2 ANQGSEA, per germline. The DNA for the CDR3 is TGCAGCGTTGAAACAGGGACTAGTAGCACAGATACGCAGTATTTT. As protein: CSVETGTSSTDTQYF.

The sample holds a few counts of this clonotype. V and J are TRBV7-9 and TRBJ1-2; D possibly corresponds to TRBD1 (5 bases). The CDR3 has 12 amino acids. Germline-derived CDR1 and CDR2 are SEHNR and FQNEAQ (reference sequence). Trimming cost V 7 bases and J 8 bases, with 14 bases left between them. The chain's CDR3 is CASIAEEGGYTF. The CDR3 DNA reads as TGTGCCAGCATCGCAGAGGAGGGGGGCTACACCTTC. Variable domain in full (rest from reference TRBV7-9 and TRBJ1-2): DTGVSQNPRHKITKRGQNVTFRCDPISEHNRLYWYRQTLGQGPEFLTYFQNEAQLEKSRLLSDRFSAERPKGSFSTLEIQRTEQGDSAMYLCASIAEEGGYTFGSGTRLTVV.